A selection of T cell receptor beta chains follows, all from one sample in a study of long-term antiretroviral therapy in people with HIV. Only in-frame clones appear in the TCRdb table, and some are missing; sequencing was by immunoSEQ multiplex PCR. The sample consists of roughly 16,000 clones, about 81% of them appearing once. Here the sequenced sample was unsorted PBMCs, taken 0.3 years before starting antiretroviral therapy. Receptors originate from a man in his forties or fifties with HIV. Each CDR3 is given with its conserved first and last residue. The order of the fields is D gene, J gene, V gene, clone size, CDR3 DNA, CDR3 protein. The D gene is left open where the match is weak. The size field is filled for only some rows; it gives once, few, many or a size class.

D gene: NA; J gene: TRBJ2-3; V gene: TRBV5-1; clone size: NA; CDR3 DNA: TGCGCCAGCAGCTTGGAGGCAGGGGAGACAGATACGCAGTATTTT; CDR3 protein: CASSLEAGETDTQYF
D gene: NA; J gene: TRBJ2-4; V gene: TRBV18; clone size: NA; CDR3 DNA: TGTGCCAGCTCACCACTTAATCGGCAGGGGAAAAACATTCAGTACTTC; CDR3 protein: CASSPLNRQGKNIQYF
D gene: NA; J gene: TRBJ2-7; V gene: TRBV11-3; clone size: NA; CDR3 DNA: TGTGCCAGCAGCTTAGAGGGGCAGGGGCTCAACGAGCAGTACTTC; CDR3 protein: CASSLEGQGLNEQYF
D gene: NA; J gene: TRBJ2-2; V gene: TRBV4-3; clone size: NA; CDR3 DNA: TGCGCCAGCAGCCATACAGGGTTCACCGGGGAGCTGTTTTTT; CDR3 protein: CASSHTGFTGELFF
D gene: NA; J gene: TRBJ1-2; V gene: TRBV9; clone size: NA; CDR3 DNA: TGTGCCAGCAGCGGGTTTCGCTACACCTTC; CDR3 protein: CASSGFRYTF
D gene: TRBD2; J gene: TRBJ2-5; V gene: TRBV27; clone size: once; CDR3 DNA: TGTGCCAGCAGCTCGGCTAGCGGGAGGCCAAGGGAGACCCAGTACTTC; CDR3 protein: CASSSASGRPRETQYF
D gene: NA; J gene: TRBJ1-5; V gene: TRBV2; clone size: NA; CDR3 DNA: TGTGCCAGCTCCCGCGGGGGGCGGGGACAGCCCCAGCATTTT; CDR3 protein: CASSRGGRGQPQHF
D gene: NA; J gene: TRBJ1-2; V gene: TRBV28; clone size: NA; CDR3 DNA: TGTGCCAGCAGTCGGCCGGAAGGGGTTGTATATGGCTACACCTTC; CDR3 protein: CASSRPEGVVYGYTF
D gene: TRBD1; J gene: TRBJ1-1; V gene: TRBV5-1; clone size: NA; CDR3 DNA: TGCGCCAGCAGCATCCGGGGGGACAGGAACACTGAAGCTTTCTTT; CDR3 protein: CASSIRGDRNTEAFF
D gene: TRBD1; J gene: TRBJ1-1; V gene: TRBV29-1; clone size: NA; CDR3 DNA: TGCAGCGTTCCAACCCCCGGGACAGGGGTATGGGCTGAAGCTTTCTTT; CDR3 protein: CSVPTPGTGVWAEAFF
D gene: TRBD1; J gene: TRBJ1-2; V gene: TRBV19; clone size: NA; CDR3 DNA: TGTGCCAGTAGCCCCAAACCGGGACAGGGGCTTTACAGCTACACCTTC; CDR3 protein: CASSPKPGQGLYSYTF
D gene: NA; J gene: TRBJ1-6; V gene: TRBV28; clone size: NA; CDR3 DNA: TGTGCCAGCAGCAACCATGAAACTGGCGATTCACCCCTCCACTTT; CDR3 protein: CASSNHETGDSPLHF
D gene: NA; J gene: TRBJ1-4; V gene: TRBV7-8; clone size: NA; CDR3 DNA: TGTGCCAGCAGCTTAGTCCCAGGGTCCGAAAAACTGTTTTTT; CDR3 protein: CASSLVPGSEKLFF
D gene: NA; J gene: TRBJ1-3; V gene: TRBV19; clone size: once; CDR3 DNA: TGTGCCAGTAGGACACAGGGCGCCGGAAACACCATATATTTT; CDR3 protein: CASRTQGAGNTIYF
D gene: NA; J gene: TRBJ2-2; V gene: TRBV10-2; clone size: NA; CDR3 DNA: TGCGCCAGCAGCCCACAGGGAGTCGGGGAGCTGTTTTTT; CDR3 protein: CASSPQGVGELFF
D gene: TRBD2; J gene: TRBJ2-3; V gene: TRBV29-1; clone size: NA; CDR3 DNA: TGCAGCGTTGGCTTTAGCGGGGGGTCCACAGATACGCAGTATTTT; CDR3 protein: CSVGFSGGSTDTQYF
D gene: NA; J gene: TRBJ2-7; V gene: TRBV6-6; clone size: NA; CDR3 DNA: TGTGCCAGCAGTTACTCGGCGGATTCCTACGAGCAGTACTTC; CDR3 protein: CASSYSADSYEQYF
D gene: TRBD1; J gene: TRBJ1-2; V gene: TRBV29-1; clone size: medium-sized; CDR3 DNA: TGCAGCGTCCCCGGGACAGGGGACGGCTACACCTTC; CDR3 protein: CSVPGTGDGYTF
D gene: NA; J gene: TRBJ2-2; V gene: TRBV18; clone size: NA; CDR3 DNA: TGTGCCAGCTCACCAGGAAGCGGTGGGGAGCTGTTTTTT; CDR3 protein: CASSPGSGGELFF
D gene: NA; J gene: TRBJ1-2; V gene: TRBV28; clone size: NA; CDR3 DNA: TGTGCCAGCAGTCCCGGGACCTGGAGGGACTATGGCTACACCTTC; CDR3 protein: CASSPGTWRDYGYTF
D gene: NA; J gene: TRBJ1-4; V gene: TRBV15; clone size: NA; CDR3 DNA: TGTGCCACCAGCAGAGCCCCTAATGAAAAACTGTTTTTT; CDR3 protein: CATSRAPNEKLFF
D gene: TRBD1; J gene: TRBJ1-1; V gene: TRBV4-1; clone size: NA; CDR3 DNA: TGCGCCAGCAGCTCTTGGACAGGGGACACTGAAGCTTTCTTT; CDR3 protein: CASSSWTGDTEAFF
D gene: NA; J gene: TRBJ2-5; V gene: TRBV7-9; clone size: NA; CDR3 DNA: TGTGCCAGCAGCCACCTAATGGGCCTCCAAGAGACCCAGTACTTC; CDR3 protein: CASSHLMGLQETQYF
D gene: NA; J gene: TRBJ1-1; V gene: TRBV6-5; clone size: NA; CDR3 DNA: TGTGCCAGCAGTTACGGGGGAGGGGGAGAAGCTTTCTTT; CDR3 protein: CASSYGGGGEAFF
D gene: NA; J gene: TRBJ2-7; V gene: TRBV27; clone size: NA; CDR3 DNA: TGTGCCAGCAGTTTAAGTAGGGCGGGGGCGATCTACGAGCAGTACTTC; CDR3 protein: CASSLSRAGAIYEQYF
D gene: NA; J gene: TRBJ2-1; V gene: TRBV6-5; clone size: NA; CDR3 DNA: TGTGCCAGCAGTTACCAGTCAGAATTCTTCAATGAGCAGTTCTTC; CDR3 protein: CASSYQSEFFNEQFF
D gene: TRBD1; J gene: TRBJ2-3; V gene: TRBV18; clone size: NA; CDR3 DNA: TGTGCCAGCTCACAGGGGGCGGAAGATACGCAGTATTTT; CDR3 protein: CASSQGAEDTQYF
D gene: NA; J gene: TRBJ1-1; V gene: TRBV6-5; clone size: NA; CDR3 DNA: TGTGCCAGCAGTTATAAGAGGGGCACTGAAGCTTTCTTT; CDR3 protein: CASSYKRGTEAFF
D gene: NA; J gene: TRBJ2-2; V gene: TRBV27; clone size: few; CDR3 DNA: TGTGCCAGCACCCGTGGACAGCAGATCACCGGGGAGCTGTTTTTT; CDR3 protein: CASTRGQQITGELFF